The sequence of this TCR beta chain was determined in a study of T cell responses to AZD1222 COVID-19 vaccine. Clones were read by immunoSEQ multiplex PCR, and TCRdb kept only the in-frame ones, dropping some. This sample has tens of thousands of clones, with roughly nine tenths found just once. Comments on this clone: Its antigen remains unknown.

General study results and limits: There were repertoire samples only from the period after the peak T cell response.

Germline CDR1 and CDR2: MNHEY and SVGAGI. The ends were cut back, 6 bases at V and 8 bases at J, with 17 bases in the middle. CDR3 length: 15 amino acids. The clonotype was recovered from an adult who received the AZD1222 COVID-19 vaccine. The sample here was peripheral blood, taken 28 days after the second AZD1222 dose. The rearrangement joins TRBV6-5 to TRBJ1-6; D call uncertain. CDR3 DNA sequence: TGTGCCAGCAGGCCTCCGGGATTTTCCTATTCACCCCTCCACTTT. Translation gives CASRPPGFSYSPLHF.